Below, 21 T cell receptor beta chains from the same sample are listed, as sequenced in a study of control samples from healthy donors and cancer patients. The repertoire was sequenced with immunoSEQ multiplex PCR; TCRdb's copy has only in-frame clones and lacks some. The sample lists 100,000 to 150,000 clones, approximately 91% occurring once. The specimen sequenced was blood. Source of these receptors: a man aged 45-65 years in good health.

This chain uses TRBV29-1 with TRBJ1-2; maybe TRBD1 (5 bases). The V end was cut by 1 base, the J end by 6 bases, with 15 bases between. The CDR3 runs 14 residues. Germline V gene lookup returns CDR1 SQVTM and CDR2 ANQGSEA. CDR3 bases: TGCAGCGTTGAAGTGCGGCAGGGAATTAATGGCTACACCTTC. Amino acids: CSVEVRQGINGYTF.

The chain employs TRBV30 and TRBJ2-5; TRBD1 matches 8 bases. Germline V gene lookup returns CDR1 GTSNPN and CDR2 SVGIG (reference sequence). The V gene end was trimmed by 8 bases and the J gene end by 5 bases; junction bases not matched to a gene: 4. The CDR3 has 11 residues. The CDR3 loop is CAGTGLETQYF. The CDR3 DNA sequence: TGTGCCGGGACAGGCCTGGAGACCCAGTACTTC.

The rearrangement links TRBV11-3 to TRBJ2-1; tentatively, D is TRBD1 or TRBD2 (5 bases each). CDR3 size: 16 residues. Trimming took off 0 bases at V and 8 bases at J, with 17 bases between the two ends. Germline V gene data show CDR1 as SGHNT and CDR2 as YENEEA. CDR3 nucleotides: TGTGCCAGCAGCTTAGACGGACGGGACGGAAGGGATGAGCAGTTCTTC. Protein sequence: CASSLDGRDGRDEQFF.

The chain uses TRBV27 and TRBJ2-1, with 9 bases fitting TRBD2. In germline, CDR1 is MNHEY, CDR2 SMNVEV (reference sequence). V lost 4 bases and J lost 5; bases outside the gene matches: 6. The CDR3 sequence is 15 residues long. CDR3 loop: CASSSSGLAHNEQFF. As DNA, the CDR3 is TGTGCCAGCAGTTCCAGCGGACTAGCGCACAATGAGCAGTTCTTC.

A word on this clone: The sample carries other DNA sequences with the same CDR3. CDR3 protein: CASSTGTGGYEQYF. CDR3 DNA: TGTGCCAGCAGCACCGGGACAGGGGGCTACGAGCAGTACTTC. This rearrangement joins TRBV2 to TRBJ2-7; 11 bases line up with TRBD1. The CDR3 runs 14 residues. With V trimmed by 6 bases and J by 3 bases, 4 bases remained unmatched. Per the germline V gene, CDR1 is SNHLY and CDR2 is FYNNEI.

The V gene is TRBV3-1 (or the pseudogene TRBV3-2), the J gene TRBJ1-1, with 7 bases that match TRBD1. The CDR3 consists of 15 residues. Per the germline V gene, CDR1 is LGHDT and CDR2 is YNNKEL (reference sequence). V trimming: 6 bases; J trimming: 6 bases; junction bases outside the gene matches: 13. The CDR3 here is CASSYKDRASPEAFF. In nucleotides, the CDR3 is TGTGCCAGCAGTTATAAAGACAGGGCCAGTCCTGAAGCTTTCTTT.

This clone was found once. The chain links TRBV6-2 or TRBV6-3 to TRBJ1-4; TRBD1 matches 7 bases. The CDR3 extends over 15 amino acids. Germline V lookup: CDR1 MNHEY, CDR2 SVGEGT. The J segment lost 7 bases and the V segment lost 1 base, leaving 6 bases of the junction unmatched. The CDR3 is CASSYYRGDVEKLFF. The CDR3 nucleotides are TGTGCCAGCAGTTACTACAGGGGTGACGTTGAAAAACTGTTTTTT.

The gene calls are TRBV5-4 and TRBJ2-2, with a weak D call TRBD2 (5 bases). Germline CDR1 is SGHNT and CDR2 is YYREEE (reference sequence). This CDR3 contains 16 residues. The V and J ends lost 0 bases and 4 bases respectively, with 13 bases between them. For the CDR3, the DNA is TGTGCCAGCAGCTTGGAAGATTCCGGGGTCACCGGGGAGCTGTTTTTT. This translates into CASSLEDSGVTGELFF.

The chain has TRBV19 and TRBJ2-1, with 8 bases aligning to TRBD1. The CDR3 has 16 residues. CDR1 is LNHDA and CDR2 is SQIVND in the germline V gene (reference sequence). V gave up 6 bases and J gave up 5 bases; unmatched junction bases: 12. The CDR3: CASRDQGARVHNEQFF. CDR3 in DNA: TGTGCCAGTAGGGATCAGGGGGCGAGGGTCCACAATGAGCAGTTCTTC.

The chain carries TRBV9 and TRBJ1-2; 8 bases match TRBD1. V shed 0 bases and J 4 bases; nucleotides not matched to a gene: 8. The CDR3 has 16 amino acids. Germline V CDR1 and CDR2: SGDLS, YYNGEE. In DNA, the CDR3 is TGTGCCAGCAGCGTAGGGGACCCCGGACAGGGCTATGGCTACACCTTC. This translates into CASSVGDPGQGYGYTF.

CDR3 residues: CASSLAQGGNTEAFF. In DNA, the CDR3 is TGTGCCAGCAGCTTAGCGCAGGGTGGGAACACTGAAGCTTTCTTT. V usage is TRBV7-6 and J usage is TRBJ1-1; possibly TRBD1 for D (5 bases). V lost 0 bases and J 1 base, leaving 9 bases between the germline ends. Germline V gene lookup returns CDR1 SGHVS and CDR2 FNYEAQ. This CDR3 has 15 residues. Supplemented by reference TRBV7-6 and TRBJ1-1, the full variable domain reads GAGVSQSPRYKVTKRGQDVALRCDPISGHVSLYWYRQALGQGPEFLTYFNYEAQQDKSGLPNDRFSAERPEGSISTLTIQRTEQRDSAMYRCASSLAQGGNTEAFFGQGTRLTVV.

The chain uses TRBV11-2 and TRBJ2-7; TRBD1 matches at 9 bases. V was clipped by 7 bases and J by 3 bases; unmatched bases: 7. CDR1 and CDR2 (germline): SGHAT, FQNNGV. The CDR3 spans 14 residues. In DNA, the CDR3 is TGTGCCAGCAACTCTATGGGACAGGGCTACGAGCAGTACTTC. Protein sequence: CASNSMGQGYEQYF.

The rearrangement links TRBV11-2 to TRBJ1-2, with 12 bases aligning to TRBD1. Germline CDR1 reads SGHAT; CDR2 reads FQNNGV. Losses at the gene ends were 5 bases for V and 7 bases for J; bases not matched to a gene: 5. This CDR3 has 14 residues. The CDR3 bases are TGTGCCAGCAGCCGGGACAGGGGGCGGGCTGGCTACACCTTC. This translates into CASSRDRGRAGYTF. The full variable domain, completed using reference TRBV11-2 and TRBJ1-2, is EAGVAQSPRYKIIEKRQSVAFWCNPISGHATLYWYQQILGQGPKLLIQFQNNGVVDDSQLPKDRFSAERLKGVDSTLKIQPAKLEDSAVYLCASSRDRGRAGYTFGSGTRLTVV.

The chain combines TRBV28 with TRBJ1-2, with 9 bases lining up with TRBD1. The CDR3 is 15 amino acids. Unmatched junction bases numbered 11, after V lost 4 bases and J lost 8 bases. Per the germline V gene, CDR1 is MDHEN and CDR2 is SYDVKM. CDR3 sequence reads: CASSSWHRGQGGYTF. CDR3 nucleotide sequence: TGTGCCAGCAGTTCCTGGCACAGGGGGCAGGGGGGCTACACCTTC.

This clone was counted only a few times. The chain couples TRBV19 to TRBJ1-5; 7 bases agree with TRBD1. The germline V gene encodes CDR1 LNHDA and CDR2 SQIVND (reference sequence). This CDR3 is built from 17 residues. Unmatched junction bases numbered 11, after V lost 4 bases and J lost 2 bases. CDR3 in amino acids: CASSKTTGSTGNQPQHF. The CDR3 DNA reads TGTGCCAGTAGTAAGACGACAGGGTCTACTGGCAATCAGCCCCAGCATTTT.

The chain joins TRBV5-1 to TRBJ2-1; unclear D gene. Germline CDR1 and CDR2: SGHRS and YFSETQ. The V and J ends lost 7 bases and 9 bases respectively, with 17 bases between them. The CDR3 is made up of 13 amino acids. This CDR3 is CASGSPTASEQFF. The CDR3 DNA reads TGCGCCAGCGGGTCGCCAACGGCAAGTGAGCAGTTCTTC.

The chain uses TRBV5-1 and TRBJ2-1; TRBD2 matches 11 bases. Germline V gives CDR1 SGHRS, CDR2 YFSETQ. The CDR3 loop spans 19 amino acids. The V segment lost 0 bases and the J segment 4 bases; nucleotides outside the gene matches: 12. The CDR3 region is CASSLALAGGTPIYNEQFF. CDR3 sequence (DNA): TGCGCCAGCAGCTTGGCCCTAGCGGGGGGCACCCCCATTTACAATGAGCAGTTCTTC. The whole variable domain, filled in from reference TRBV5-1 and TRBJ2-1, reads KAGVTQTPRYLIKTRGQQVTLSCSPISGHRSVSWYQQTPGQGLQFLFEYFSETQRNKGNFPGRFSGRQFSNSRSEMNVSTLELGDSALYLCASSLALAGGTPIYNEQFFGPGTRLTVL.

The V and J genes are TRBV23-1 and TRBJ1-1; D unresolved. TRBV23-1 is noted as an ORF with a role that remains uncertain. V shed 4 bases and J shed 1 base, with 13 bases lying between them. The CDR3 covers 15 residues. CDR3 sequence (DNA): TGCGCCAGCAGTCCATGTAGGTCACGGAACACTGAAGCTTTCTTT. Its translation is CASSPCRSRNTEAFF.

The CDR3 DNA reads TGTGCCAGCATGTCACTCACCCAGTGGGTCTTTGGCTACACCTTC. This translates into CASMSLTQWVFGYTF. The chain links TRBV5-6 to TRBJ1-2; D ambiguous. The CDR3 extends over 15 amino acids. The ends were cut back, 6 bases at V and 7 bases at J, with 22 bases in the middle. Germline V gene lookup returns CDR1 SGHDT and CDR2 YYEEEE.

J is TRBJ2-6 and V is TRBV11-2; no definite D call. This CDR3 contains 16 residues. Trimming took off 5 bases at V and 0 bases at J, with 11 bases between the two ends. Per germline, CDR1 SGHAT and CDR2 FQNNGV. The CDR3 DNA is TGTGCCAGCAGCCCAGTAGAGAGCTCTGGGGCCAACGTCCTGACTTTC. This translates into CASSPVESSGANVLTF.

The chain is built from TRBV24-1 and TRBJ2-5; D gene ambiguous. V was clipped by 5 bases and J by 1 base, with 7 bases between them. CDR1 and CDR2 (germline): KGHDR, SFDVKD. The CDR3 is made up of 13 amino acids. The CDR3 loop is CATSAQSQETQYF. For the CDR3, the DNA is TGTGCCACCAGTGCCCAGAGCCAAGAGACCCAGTACTTC.